This TCR beta chain is drawn from a study of T-cell reconstitution after alpha-beta-depleted transplantation in children. This sample's TCRbeta library carried unique molecular identifier barcodes. TCRdb fed the PCR reads into MiXCR, producing one record per CDR3 protein. The table includes 600,000 to 700,000 distinct CDR3 sequences, roughly 17% detected once. The sequencing here drew on PBMCs from the stem cell graft donor, taken from the stem cell graft. The source is a human donor who donated a stem cell graft to a child with acute myeloid leukemia.

The CDR3 protein is CSARDLGDGSAYEQYV. In nucleotides, the CDR3 is TGCAGTGCTAGAGATTTAGGTGACGGAAGCGCCTACGAGCAGTACGTC. V is TRBV20-1 and J is TRBJ2-7, with D unclear. The CDR3 totals 16 residues. CDR1 and CDR2 (germline): DFQATT, SNEGSKA (reference sequence). The V end was cut by 0 bases, the J end by 2 bases, with 17 bases between.